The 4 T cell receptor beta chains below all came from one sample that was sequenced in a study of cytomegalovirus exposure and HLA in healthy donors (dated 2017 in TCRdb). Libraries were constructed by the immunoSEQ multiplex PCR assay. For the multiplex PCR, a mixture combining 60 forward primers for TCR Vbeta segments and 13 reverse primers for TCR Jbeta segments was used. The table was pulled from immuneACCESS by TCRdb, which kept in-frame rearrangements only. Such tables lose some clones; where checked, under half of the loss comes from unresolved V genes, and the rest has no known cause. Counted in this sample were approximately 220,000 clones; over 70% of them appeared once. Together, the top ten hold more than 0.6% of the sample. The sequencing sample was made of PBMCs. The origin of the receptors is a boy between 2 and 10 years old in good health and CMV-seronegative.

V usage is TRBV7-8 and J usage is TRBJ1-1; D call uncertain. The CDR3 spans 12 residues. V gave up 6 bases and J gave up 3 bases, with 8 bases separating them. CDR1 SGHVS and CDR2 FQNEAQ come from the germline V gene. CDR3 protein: CASSLIDTEAFF. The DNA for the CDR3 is TGTGCCAGCAGTCTTATAGACACTGAAGCTTTCTTT.

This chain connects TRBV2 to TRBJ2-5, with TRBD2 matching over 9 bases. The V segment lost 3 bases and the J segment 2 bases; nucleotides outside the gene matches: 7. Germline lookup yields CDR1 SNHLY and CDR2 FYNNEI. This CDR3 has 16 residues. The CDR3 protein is CASSDGPAGGQETQYF. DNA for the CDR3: TGTGCCAGCAGTGACGGTCCAGCGGGGGGACAAGAGACCCAGTACTTC.

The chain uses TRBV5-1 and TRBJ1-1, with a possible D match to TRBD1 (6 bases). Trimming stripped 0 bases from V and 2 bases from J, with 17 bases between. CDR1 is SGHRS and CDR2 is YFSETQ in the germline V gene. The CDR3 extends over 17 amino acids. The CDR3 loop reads CASSLGPAGVSNTEAFF. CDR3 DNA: TGCGCCAGCAGCTTGGGGCCCGCAGGGGTGAGCAACACTGAAGCTTTCTTT.

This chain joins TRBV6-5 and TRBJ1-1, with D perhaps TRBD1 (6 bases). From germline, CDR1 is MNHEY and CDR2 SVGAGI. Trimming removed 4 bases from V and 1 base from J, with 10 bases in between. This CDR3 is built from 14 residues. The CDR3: CASSSEGGNTEAFF. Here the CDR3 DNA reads TGTGCCAGCAGTTCCGAAGGGGGGAACACTGAAGCTTTCTTT.